This T cell receptor (beta chain) emerged from a study of CXCR3-negative and CXCR3-positive naive CD8 T cells. Germline V gives CDR1 SQVTM, CDR2 ANQGSEA. This CDR3 is built from 15 residues. cDNA libraries for TRB were generated by 5' RACE incorporating UMI labels. TCRdb reprocessed the 5' RACE reads and reports one entry per CDR3 protein, with no DNA. The sample has roughly 45,000 distinct CDR3 sequences; the top ten hold approximately 2.3%. The TCR originated in a human donor in good health. Some clones in this sample may be carry-over from other donors' samples. Material: naive CXCR3- CD8+ T cells from blood. Subset denoted: CD45RO-CCR7+CD27+CD95- naive CD8+ T cells lacking CXCR3 (TNR3-). The chain carries TRBV29-1 and TRBJ2-5; TCRdb reports TRBD2, a call that lacks DNA to check it against. The CDR3 is CSVVWYWREAETQYF.